The clone carrying this T cell receptor beta chain came up once. Per germline, CDR1 SGHTA and CDR2 FQGNSA. This CDR3 comprises 14 residues. The ends were cut back, 2 bases at V and 2 bases at J, with 9 bases in the middle. The sample originates from a study of blood T cell repertoires in COVID-19. Assay: immunoSEQ multiplex PCR; the TCRdb copy retains only in-frame clones and omits some. Of 150,000 or so clones listed, roughly 82% are singletons. Material: PBMCs or T cells enriched from blood (not recorded which). This TCR came from a man aged 50 to 60 who had recovered from COVID-19. The genes are TRBV7-2 and TRBJ1-2, with D hard to call. For the CDR3, the DNA is TGTGCCAGCAGCTTATCAGGTCAGAACTATGGCTACACCTTC. Translation: CASSLSGQNYGYTF.